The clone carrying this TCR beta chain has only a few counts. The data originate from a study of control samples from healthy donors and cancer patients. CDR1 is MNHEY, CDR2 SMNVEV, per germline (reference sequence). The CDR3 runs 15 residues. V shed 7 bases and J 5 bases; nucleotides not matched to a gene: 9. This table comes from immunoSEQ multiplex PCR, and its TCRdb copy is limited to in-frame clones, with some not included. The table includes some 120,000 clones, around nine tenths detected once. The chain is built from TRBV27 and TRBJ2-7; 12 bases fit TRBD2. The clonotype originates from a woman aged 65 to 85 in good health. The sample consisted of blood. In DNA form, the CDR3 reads TGTGCCAGCAAGAATCCGGGACTAGCGGGCCACGAGCAGTACTTC. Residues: CASKNPGLAGHEQYF.